The clone carrying this T cell receptor (beta chain) showed up just once. The entry originates in a study of shared clonotypes between healthy human individuals. CDR1 is LNHNV, CDR2 YYDKDF, per germline (reference sequence). V was cut by 4 bases and J by 0 bases, with 9 bases left in between. CDR3 length: 14 residues. Repertoires were generated with immunoSEQ multiplex PCR, while TCRdb's copy carries only in-frame clones and drops some. The data show roughly 410,000 clones, around 96% seen once. All donors were healthy HIV-negative adults lacking recent acute infections or vaccinations. This chain joins TRBV15 and TRBJ1-1, with TRBD1 as a possible D gene (6 bases). The sequence was collected from a man aged 25-45 years in good health. The specimen was memory CD8+ T cells sorted from blood. Subset denoted: CD45RO+ cells pooled with CCR7-negative TemRA cells. The CDR3 coding sequence is TGTGCCACCAGCAAGGGACACTTGAACACTGAAGCTTTCTTT. Translated: CATSKGHLNTEAFF.